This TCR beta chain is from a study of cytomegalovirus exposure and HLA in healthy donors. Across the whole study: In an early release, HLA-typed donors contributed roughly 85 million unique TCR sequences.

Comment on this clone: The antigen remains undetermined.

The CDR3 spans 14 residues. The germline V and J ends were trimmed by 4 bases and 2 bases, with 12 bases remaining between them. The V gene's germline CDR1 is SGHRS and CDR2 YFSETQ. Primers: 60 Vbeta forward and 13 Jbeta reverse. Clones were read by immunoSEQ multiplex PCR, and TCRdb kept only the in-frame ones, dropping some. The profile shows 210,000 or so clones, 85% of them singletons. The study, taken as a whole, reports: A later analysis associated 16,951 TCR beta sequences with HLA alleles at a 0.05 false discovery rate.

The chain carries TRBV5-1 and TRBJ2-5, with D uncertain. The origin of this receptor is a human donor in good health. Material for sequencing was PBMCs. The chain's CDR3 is CASSPVPDQETQYF. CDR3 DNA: TGCGCCAGCAGCCCGGTGCCCGATCAAGAGACCCAGTACTTC.